The sample holds a few counts of the clone carrying this T cell receptor (beta chain). Its antigen is currently unknown. Looked up from germline, CDR1 is MNHNS and CDR2 is SASEGT. Losses at the gene ends were 4 bases for V and 0 bases for J; bases not matched to a gene: 4. The CDR3 is made up of 16 amino acids. Amplification of TCR alpha and beta CDR3 regions from RNA used iRepertoire nested multiplex PCR. Input was 100-400 ng of tissue mRNA or PBMC total RNA. TCRdb itself ran the multiplex PCR reads through MiXCR, one entry per CDR3 protein. The sample comprises about 140,000 distinct CDR3 sequences, roughly two fifths of which are singletons, and around 18% rests with the top ten. The entry originates in a study of glioma-infiltrating T cells. The study's findings and limits: Tissue-blood divergence was below expectation in non-neoplastic patients, above in gliomas.

The J gene is TRBJ2-3, the V gene TRBV6-1; 10 bases fit TRBD2. The material sequenced was glioma tissue, nonneoplastic brain tissue, or PBMCs (not recorded which). The receptor comes from a human donor with low-grade glioma or glioblastoma, undergoing nonglioma brain surgery, or in good health (not recorded which). The CDR3 DNA sequence: TGTGCCAGCAGTGCCCGGACTAGCGGCAGCACAGATACGCAGTATTTT. Protein: CASSARTSGSTDTQYF.